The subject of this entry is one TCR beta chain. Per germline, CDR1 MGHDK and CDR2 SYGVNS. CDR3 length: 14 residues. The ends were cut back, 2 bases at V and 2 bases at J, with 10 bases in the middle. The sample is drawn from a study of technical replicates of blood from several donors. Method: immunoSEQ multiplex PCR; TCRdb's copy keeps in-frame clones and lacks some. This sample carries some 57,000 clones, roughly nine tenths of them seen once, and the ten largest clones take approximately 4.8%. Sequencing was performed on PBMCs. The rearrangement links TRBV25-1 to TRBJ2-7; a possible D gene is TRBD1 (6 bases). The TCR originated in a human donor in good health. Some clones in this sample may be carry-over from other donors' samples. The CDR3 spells CASSEGTFPYEQYF. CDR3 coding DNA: TGTGCCAGCAGTGAAGGGACATTCCCCTACGAGCAGTACTTC.